These T cell receptor beta chains were read from a single sample in a study of spatial heterogeneity in lung cancer. MiXCR was run by TCRdb on the 5' RACE reads, yielding one entry per CDR3 protein. The data show roughly 15,000 distinct CDR3 sequences, 7.5% to 10% seen once. The source material was PBMCs, sampled at surgery. Receptors were obtained from a female donor with early-stage non-small cell lung cancer. Each CDR3 is given without its conserved first and last residue.

v_gene	CDR3aa
TRBV28	ASSSLVTTVGDTQY
TRBV7-9	ASSSATGGLVEQY
TRBV2	ASTLRNTEAF
TRBV7-2	ASSRQGFGTGELF
TRBV25-1	ASSESRWEQF
TRBV20-1	SAFQGSWNIQY
TRBV19	ASNPGSSPEAF
TRBV4-3	ASSQTSGDLTGELF
TRBV3-1	ASSQATSGVGSYEQY
TRBV28	ASSKASGGSYEQY
TRBV5-1	ASSLGREELF
TRBV20-1	SARVRSGDEQY
TRBV19	ASSKRTGSLTGELF
TRBV7-2	ASSLGPGDVWTEAF
TRBV7-6	ASSLERGQETQY
TRBV5-1	ASSSRAVTDTQY
TRBV13	ASSSQGAKNIQY
TRBV10-3	ATGQGYEQY
TRBV12-3/TRBV12-4	ASSLLGTGIKKLF
TRBV7-8	ASSWGVENSPLH
TRBV5-6	ASSVRKRGTDTQY